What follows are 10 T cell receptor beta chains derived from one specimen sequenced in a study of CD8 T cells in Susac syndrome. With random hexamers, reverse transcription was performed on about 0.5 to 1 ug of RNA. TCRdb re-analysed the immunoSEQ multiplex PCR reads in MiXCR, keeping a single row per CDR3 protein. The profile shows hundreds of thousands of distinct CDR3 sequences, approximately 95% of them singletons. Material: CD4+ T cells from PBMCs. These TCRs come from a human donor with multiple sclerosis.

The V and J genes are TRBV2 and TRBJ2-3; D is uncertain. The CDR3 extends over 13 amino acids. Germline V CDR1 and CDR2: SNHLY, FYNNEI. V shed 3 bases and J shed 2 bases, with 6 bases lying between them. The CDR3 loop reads CASSDQSTDTQYF. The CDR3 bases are TGTGCCAGCAGTGACCAGTCCACAGATACGCAGTATTTT.

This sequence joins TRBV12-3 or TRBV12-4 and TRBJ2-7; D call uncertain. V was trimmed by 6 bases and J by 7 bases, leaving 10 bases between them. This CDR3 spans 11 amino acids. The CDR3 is CASSRRMEQYF. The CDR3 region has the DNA TGTGCCAGCAGCCGACGAATGGAGCAGTACTTC.

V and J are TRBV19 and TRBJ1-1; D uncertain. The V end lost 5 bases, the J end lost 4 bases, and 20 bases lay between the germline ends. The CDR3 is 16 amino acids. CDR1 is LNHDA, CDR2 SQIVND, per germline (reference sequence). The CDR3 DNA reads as TGTGCCAGTAGTGACCGGACTTGGCTTTGGGGCACTGAAGCTTTCTTT. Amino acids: CASSDRTWLWGTEAFF.

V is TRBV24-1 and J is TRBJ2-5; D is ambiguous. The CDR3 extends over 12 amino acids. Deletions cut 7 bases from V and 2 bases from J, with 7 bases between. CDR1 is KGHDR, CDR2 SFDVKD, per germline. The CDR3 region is CATSLRQETQYF. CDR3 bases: TGTGCCACCAGCCTCCGACAAGAGACCCAGTACTTC.

The CDR3 spells CASSLLARGLETQYF. Here the CDR3 DNA reads TGCGCCAGCAGCTTGTTGGCGAGGGGGCTAGAGACCCAGTACTTC. The chain couples TRBV5-1 to TRBJ2-5, with 7 positions matching TRBD1. The CDR3 runs 15 residues. Germline CDR1 reads SGHRS; CDR2 reads YFSETQ. After removal of 1 base from V and 4 bases from J, the junction contained 7 bases not matched to a gene.

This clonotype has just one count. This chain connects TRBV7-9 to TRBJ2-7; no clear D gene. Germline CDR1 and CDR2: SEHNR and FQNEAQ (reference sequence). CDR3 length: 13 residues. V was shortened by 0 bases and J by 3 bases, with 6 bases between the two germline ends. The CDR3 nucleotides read TGTGCCAGCAGCTTAGCGTCGATCTACGAGCAGTACTTC. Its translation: CASSLASIYEQYF.

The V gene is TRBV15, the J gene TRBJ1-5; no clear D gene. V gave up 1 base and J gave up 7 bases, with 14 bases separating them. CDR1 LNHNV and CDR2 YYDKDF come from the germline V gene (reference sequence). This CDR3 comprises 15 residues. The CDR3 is CATSRATLGEQPQHF. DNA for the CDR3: TGTGCCACCAGCAGAGCTACCCTGGGAGAACAGCCCCAGCATTTT. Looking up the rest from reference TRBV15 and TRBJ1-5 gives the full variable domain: DAMVIQNPRYQVTQFGKPVTLSCSQTLNHNVMYWYQQKSSQAPKLLFHYYDKDFNNEADTPDNFQSRRPNTSFCFLDIRSPGLGDTAMYLCATSRATLGEQPQHFGDGTRLSIL.

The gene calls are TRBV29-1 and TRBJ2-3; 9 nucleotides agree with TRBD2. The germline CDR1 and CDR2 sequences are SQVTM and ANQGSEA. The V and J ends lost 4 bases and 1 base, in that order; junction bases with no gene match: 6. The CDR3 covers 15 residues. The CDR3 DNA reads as TGCAGCGTTGTCGGGCTAGCGGGGCGCACAGATACGCAGTATTTT. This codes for CSVVGLAGRTDTQYF.

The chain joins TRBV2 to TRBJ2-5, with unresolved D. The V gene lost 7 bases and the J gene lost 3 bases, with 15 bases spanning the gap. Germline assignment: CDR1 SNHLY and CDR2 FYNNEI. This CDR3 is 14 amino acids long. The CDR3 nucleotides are TGTGCCAGCACGCCTTCTTGGTGGGAAGAGACCCAGTACTTC. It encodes CASTPSWWEETQYF.

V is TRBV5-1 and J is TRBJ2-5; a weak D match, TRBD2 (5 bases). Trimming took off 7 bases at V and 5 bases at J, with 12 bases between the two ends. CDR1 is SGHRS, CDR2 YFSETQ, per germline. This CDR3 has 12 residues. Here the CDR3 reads CASSREFETQYF. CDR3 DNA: TGCGCCAGCTCACGGGAATTTGAGACCCAGTACTTC.